The clone carrying this T cell receptor (beta chain) was detected ten times or more. Its antigen is unknown. RNA transcripts were the template for amplifying TCR beta CDR3 regions. The HTBI primer set drove a first-round RT-PCR of the TCR CDR3. Each CDR3 protein is one row after TCRdb ran MiXCR on the multiplex PCR reads. The data show 250,000 or so distinct CDR3 sequences, approximately 14% seen once. This CDR3 spans 14 amino acids. Trimming cost V 1 base and J 6 bases, with 12 bases left between them. Per germline, CDR1 LNHDA and CDR2 SQIVND (reference sequence). The data originate from a study of T cells in Graves' hyperthyroidism and ophthalmopathy. Findings and caveats of the study: Ophthalmopathy was predicted by the model a median of roughly 6.7 months ahead of onset.

Source material for PBMCs was about 10 ml fresh peripheral blood. The TCR originated in a woman aged 40 to 55 with Graves' hyperthyroidism that later progressed to Graves' ophthalmopathy. The J gene is TRBJ1-1, the V gene TRBV19; D ambiguous. The specimen sequenced was blood. The DNA for the CDR3 is TGTGCCAGTAGTATAGCGTGGGGTCCGGCTGAAGCTTTCTTT. Its translation: CASSIAWGPAEAFF.